One and the same sample provided the 8 T cell receptor beta chains below, sequenced in a study of blood T cell repertoires in COVID-19. Clones were read by immunoSEQ multiplex PCR, and TCRdb kept only the in-frame ones, dropping some. Among about 260,000 clones listed, more than 80% were seen once. Source material: PBMCs or T cells enriched from blood (not recorded which). Receptor source: a woman under 40 with acute COVID-19.

V and J are TRBV5-1 and TRBJ2-5, with D perhaps matching TRBD1 (6 bases). The CDR3 runs 15 residues. The V gene's germline CDR1 is SGHRS and CDR2 YFSETQ. The V end was cut by 1 base, the J end by 5 bases, with 15 bases between. The CDR3 DNA follows: TGCGCCAGCAGCTTGTCAGGGGATAGGAGGGAGACCCAGTACTTC. It codes for CASSLSGDRRETQYF.

This clone was observed a few times. The genes are TRBV12-5 and TRBJ2-3; 8 positions match TRBD1. The germline V gene has CDR1 LGHNT and CDR2 FRNRAP. CDR3 length equals 15 residues. J gave up 3 bases and V 6 bases, and 8 bases lay outside the gene matches. CDR3 sequence: CASGQGASETDTQYF. In DNA, the CDR3 is TGTGCTAGTGGGCAGGGGGCCTCAGAGACAGATACGCAGTATTTT. Looking up the rest from reference TRBV12-5 and TRBJ2-3 gives the full variable domain: DARVTQTPRHKVTEMGQEVTMRCQPILGHNTVFWYRQTMMQGLELLAYFRNRAPLDDSGMPKDRFSAEMPDATLATLKIQPSEPRDSAVYFCASGQGASETDTQYFGPGTRLTVL.

The J gene is TRBJ1-1, the V gene TRBV18; D not resolved. The germline V gene encodes CDR1 KGHSH and CDR2 LQKENI. The V and J ends lost 5 bases and 8 bases respectively, with 15 bases between them. The CDR3 consists of 13 residues. The CDR3 region has the DNA TGTGCCAGCTCATCCTCCCAGAACAAAGAAGCTTTCTTT. Translation: CASSSSQNKEAFF.

The CDR3 bases are TGTGCCAACCCGGGACTACCGAATAATGAGCAGTTCTTC. Protein sequence: CANPGLPNNEQFF. The chain joins TRBV7-9 to TRBJ2-1; 7 nucleotides align to TRBD2. Germline CDR1 and CDR2: SEHNR and FQNEAQ (reference sequence). V shed 10 bases, J shed 7 bases, and the junction held 10 bases outside the gene matches. The CDR3 is made up of 13 amino acids.

This clone came up a few times. J is TRBJ2-7 and V is TRBV11-1, with D possibly being TRBD1 (6 bases). The CDR3 consists of 13 residues. Trimming removed 5 bases at V and 2 bases at J, with 10 bases between. Germline assignment: CDR1 SGHAT and CDR2 FQDESV (reference sequence). CDR3 in DNA: TGTGCCAGCAGCAAGGGGGACACCTACGAGCAGTACTTC. Protein sequence: CASSKGDTYEQYF.

Here the CDR3 reads CASRGGGETGELFF. In nucleotides, the CDR3 is TGTGCCAGCAGAGGTGGCGGGGAAACCGGGGAGCTGTTTTTT. The V gene is TRBV7-3, the J gene TRBJ2-2, with TRBD2 as a possible D gene (6 bases). Trimming cost V 6 bases and J 5 bases, with 13 bases left between them. CDR1 and CDR2 from the germline V gene are SGHTA and FQGTGA. This CDR3 spans 14 amino acids.

The chain has TRBV9 and TRBJ2-2; D might be TRBD2 (5 bases). Germline CDR1 reads SGDLS; CDR2 reads YYNGEE. The V gene lost 0 bases and the J gene lost 7 bases, with 13 bases spanning the gap. This CDR3 spans 15 amino acids. The CDR3 spells CASSVGGPQLGELFF. The CDR3 DNA follows: TGTGCCAGCAGCGTAGGAGGGCCGCAGCTCGGGGAGCTGTTTTTT.

V gene TRBV3-1 (or the pseudogene TRBV3-2) combines with J gene TRBJ1-5; TRBD1 aligns across 7 bases. Germline V lookup: CDR1 LGHDT, CDR2 YNNKEL (reference sequence). The CDR3 runs 14 residues. The ends lost 1 base at V and 9 bases at J; junction bases unmatched: 6. The CDR3 DNA reads as TGTGCCAGCAGCCAAGGGACAGGATCGCGGCCCCAGCATTTT. Its translation is CASSQGTGSRPQHF.